This T cell receptor beta chain was recovered during a study of blood T cell repertoires in COVID-19. The repertoire was sequenced with immunoSEQ multiplex PCR; TCRdb's copy has only in-frame clones and lacks some. The sample lists about 180,000 clones, about 83% occurring once. V shed 4 bases and J 4 bases; nucleotides not matched to a gene: 13. Germline CDR1 reads LGHNA; CDR2 reads YSLEER. The CDR3 sequence is 17 residues long. The material sequenced was peripheral blood. This TCR came from a woman in her sixties or seventies with COVID-19, enrolled during active disease. The chain is built from TRBV4-3 and TRBJ2-5; TRBD1 agrees at 9 bases. The CDR3, as DNA: TGCGCCAGCAGCCGACAGGGGGGACAGGCCATGGGAGAGACCCAGTACTTC. Translating it yields CASSRQGGQAMGETQYF.